This TCR beta chain derives from a study of immune cell composition in non-small cell lung cancer. Study-level results: TIL tumour reactivity correlated with maximal tumour-associated clone frequency in adenocarcinoma.

Details on this clone: Its antigen is not identified.

Sequenced by immunoSEQ multiplex PCR; TCRdb stores in-frame clones only, minus some. The sample carries 2,500 to 3,500 clones, roughly 70% recorded once. This CDR3 region has 11 residues. Trimming pared 5 bases from V and 3 bases from J, leaving 8 bases between. CDR1 is DFQATT and CDR2 is SNEGSKA in the germline V gene (reference sequence). The TCR was taken from a human donor with non-small cell lung cancer. The specimen was lung tumor tissue. The chain is built from TRBV20-1 and TRBJ2-7; tentative D call: TRBD2 (6 bases). CDR3 nucleotides: TGCAGTGCTTGGCGGGACTACGAGCAGTACTTC. Translating gives CSAWRDYEQYF.